This T cell receptor (beta chain) was captured by sequencing in a study of T cells expressing NK-cell markers. Study-wide findings and caveats: As a fraction of CD8+ T cells, dominant NKG2C+ clonotypes reached about 1.0-7.5% in six donors. The CD3+CD56-NKG2C+ fraction of a handful of donors was also led by these clonotypes.

5'RACE template switching with UMIs generated TCR beta cDNA. From the 5' RACE reads, TCRdb lists one entry per CDR3 protein and no DNA. In total, the table holds around 140,000 distinct CDR3 sequences. The germline V gene has CDR1 SGDLS and CDR2 YYNGEE. The CDR3 has 16 amino acids. Points on this clonotype: Its specificity is unknown.

This clonotype was obtained from a man aged 18 to 29 in good health. The specimen was blood T cells: a sorted CD56 or NKG2C T cell subset, CD4+ or CD8+ T cells, or bulk PBMC T cells (not recorded which). The V gene is TRBV9, the J gene TRBJ2-3; TCRdb picks TRBD2, but there is no DNA to check that call. CDR3 sequence reads: CASSVAGSGSTDTQYF.